The next 26 T cell receptor beta chains were all read from a single sample in a study of regulatory T cells in long-lasting Graves disease. Libraries of TCR beta came from iRepertoire HTBI primers plus Arm-PCR of CDR3 regions. TCRdb used MiXCR to reprocess the multiplex PCR reads, holding one entry per CDR3 protein. This table holds about 430,000 distinct CDR3 sequences, 21% found once. Documented time point: persistent/refractory GD, antithyroid drugs over 5 years with positive TRAb. With RNA extracted from PBMCs as input, the TCR library was made. Source: peripheral blood mononuclear cells (PBMCs), taken when the disease was refractory, from a patient treated with antithyroid drugs. These receptor sequences come from a female donor with Graves disease.

There are a few counts of this clonotype. This rearrangement joins TRBV27 to TRBJ2-2; the D gene is possibly TRBD1 (5 bases). In germline, CDR1 is MNHEY, CDR2 SMNVEV (reference sequence). Trimming took 2 bases from V and 7 from J, leaving 8 bases between them. This CDR3 contains 13 residues. The CDR3 DNA reads TGTGCCAGCAGTTTACAGGGTTACGGGGAGCTGTTTTTT. It encodes CASSLQGYGELFF.

The gene calls are TRBV20-1 and TRBJ2-5; the D gene could be TRBD1 or TRBD2 (5 bases each). The CDR3 loop spans 14 amino acids. Germline V CDR1 and CDR2: DFQATT, SNEGSKA (reference sequence). Trimming took 1 base from V and 2 from J, leaving 11 bases between them. DNA of the CDR3: TGCAGTGCTAGAGGTGGGGGACCTCAAGAGACCCAGTACTTC. It translates to CSARGGGPQETQYF.

V gene TRBV2 combines with J gene TRBJ2-1; D tentatively fits TRBD1 or TRBD2 (5 bases each). The CDR3 is made up of 12 amino acids. The germline gives CDR1 SNHLY, CDR2 FYNNEI. V shed 4 bases and J shed 10 bases, with 11 bases lying between them. The CDR3 bases are TGTGCCAGCAGTGGGGGACGCAGAGAGCAGTTCTTC. Protein product: CASSGGRREQFF.

This chain joins TRBV5-8 and TRBJ2-5; 8 nucleotides agree with TRBD2. The CDR3 totals 15 residues. CDR1 is SGHTS and CDR2 is YDEGEE in the germline V gene. The V and J ends lost 2 bases and 7 bases, in that order; junction bases with no gene match: 10. The CDR3 sequence is CASSLERAGGGTQYF. CDR3 coding DNA: TGTGCCAGCAGCTTAGAACGGGCGGGAGGAGGGACCCAGTACTTC.

Turning to this clonotype: A much larger clone lies a single base off, so this may be a read error. This chain joins TRBV2 and TRBJ2-6, with D possibly being TRBD1 (6 bases). V was trimmed by 4 bases and J by 0 bases, leaving 7 bases between them. Germline lookup yields CDR1 SNHLY and CDR2 FYNNEI. The CDR3 spans 15 residues. CDR3 residues: CASSVGASGANVLTF. In DNA, the CDR3 is TGTGCCAGCAGTGTGGGGGCCTCTGGGGCCAACGTCCTGACTTTC.

Of note for this clonotype: A far larger clone is just one base off, so this is likely a read error. This CDR3 is CASSTGGRGQYEAQYF. DNA for the CDR3: TGTGCCAGCAGTACCGGGGGCAGGGGGCAGTACGAGGCCCAGTACTTC. This chain links TRBV28 with TRBJ2-5; 8 bases are shared with TRBD1. With V trimmed by 5 bases and J by 9 bases, 17 bases remained unmatched. CDR3 length: 16 amino acids. Germline-derived CDR1 and CDR2 are MDHEN and SYDVKM.

V gene TRBV5-6 combines with J gene TRBJ1-4; the match to TRBD1 covers 7 bases. Germline trimming cut 3 bases from V and 8 bases from J; bases unmatched to any gene: 7. The germline V gene encodes CDR1 SGHDT and CDR2 YYEEEE. The CDR3 extends over 14 amino acids. The CDR3 nucleotides read TGTGCCAGCAGCTCAACAGGGGAGAGGGAAAAACTGTTTTTT. As protein: CASSSTGEREKLFF.

The chain joins TRBV27 to TRBJ2-3, with 11 positions matching TRBD1. Germline CDR1 is MNHEY and CDR2 is SMNVEV (reference sequence). The CDR3 has 16 residues. V was clipped by 2 bases and J by 5 bases; unmatched bases: 6. CDR3 sequence reads: CASSLRWTGGVDTQYF. The CDR3 region has the DNA TGTGCCAGCAGTTTAAGGTGGACAGGGGGCGTAGATACGCAGTATTTT.

This clonotype was picked up many times. This chain connects TRBV11-2 to TRBJ2-7; tentatively, D is TRBD1 (5 bases). V lost 0 bases and J 5 bases, leaving 17 bases between the germline ends. This CDR3 comprises 16 residues. Germline V gene sequence: CDR1 SGHAT, CDR2 FQNNGV. The CDR3 loop is CASSLDRVSREDEQYF. CDR3 DNA sequence: TGTGCCAGCAGCTTAGATCGCGTTAGCAGGGAAGACGAGCAGTACTTC. Filled out from reference TRBV11-2 and TRBJ2-7, the complete variable domain reads EAGVAQSPRYKIIEKRQSVAFWCNPISGHATLYWYQQILGQGPKLLIQFQNNGVVDDSQLPKDRFSAERLKGVDSTLKIQPAKLEDSAVYLCASSLDRVSREDEQYFGPGTRLTVT.

This clonotype was seen at least ten times. This chain joins TRBV27 and TRBJ2-7; D is tentatively TRBD1 or TRBD2 (5 bases each). Trimming took 8 bases from V and 6 from J, leaving 23 bases between them. Per the germline V gene, CDR1 is MNHEY and CDR2 is SMNVEV (reference sequence). The CDR3 runs to 15 residues. CDR3 in DNA: TGTGCCAGCTCCATCTCCGGGACGGGAAAGAGCGAGCAGTACTTC. This sequence encodes CASSISGTGKSEQYF.

This clonotype has just a few counts. The gene calls are TRBV20-1 and TRBJ1-1; TRBD1 is a possible D gene (5 bases). V was trimmed by 3 bases and J by 10 bases, leaving 15 bases between them. The CDR3 loop spans 12 amino acids. Germline assignment: CDR1 DFQATT and CDR2 SNEGSKA (reference sequence). The DNA for the CDR3 is TGCAGTGCTAGCTCATTGGCGGGGGTAGCTTTCTTT. Translated, it gives CSASSLAGVAFF.

Ten or more counts support this clonotype. J is TRBJ1-1 and V is TRBV20-1; maybe TRBD1 (5 bases). This CDR3 has 16 residues. Trimming stripped 1 base from V and 1 base from J, with 16 bases between. Germline CDR1 is DFQATT and CDR2 is SNEGSKA (reference sequence). CDR3 sequence reads: CSARVGAGLRNTEAFF. CDR3 sequence (DNA): TGCAGTGCTAGAGTTGGGGCAGGACTAAGGAACACTGAAGCTTTCTTT.

CDR3 bases: TGTGCCAGCACCAGGCAAGGTGGACGCCCGGGAGGGTTTTGGGAGCAGTTCTTC. This encodes CASTRQGGRPGGFWEQFF. The chain combines TRBV28 with TRBJ2-1; 8 positions match TRBD2. Germline V CDR1 and CDR2: MDHEN, SYDVKM. The CDR3 has 18 amino acids. J gave up 10 bases and V 7 bases, and 24 bases lay outside the gene matches.

There are many counts of this clonotype. The J gene is TRBJ2-7, the V gene TRBV30; 9 bases fit TRBD1. The CDR3 has 15 residues. Unmatched junction bases numbered 7, after V lost 2 bases and J lost 2 bases. Germline CDR1 and CDR2: GTSNPN and SVGIG (reference sequence). This CDR3 is CAWSSPGTGTYEQYF. CDR3 nucleotides: TGTGCCTGGAGTTCACCCGGGACAGGGACCTACGAGCAGTACTTC.

A few counts support this clonotype. This chain uses TRBV6-1 with TRBJ1-1; the match to TRBD1 covers 11 bases. Germline-derived CDR1 and CDR2 are MNHNS and SASEGT. V was clipped by 11 bases and J by 4 bases; unmatched bases: 3. CDR3 length equals 12 residues. The CDR3 loop is CAGGTGGTEAFF. CDR3 nucleotides: TGTGCCGGCGGGACAGGGGGCACTGAAGCTTTCTTT.

Details on this clonotype: With a much larger clone just one base away, this may be a read error. This chain connects TRBV28 to TRBJ1-2; D is ambiguous. This CDR3 spans 10 amino acids. The germline V gene encodes CDR1 MDHEN and CDR2 SYDVKM. The V and J ends lost 11 bases and 6 bases respectively, with 10 bases between them. The CDR3 bases are TGTGCCGGCGGAGTCGATGGCTACACCTTC. Protein product: CAGGVDGYTF.

The chain couples TRBV3-1 to TRBJ2-3; D is possibly TRBD2 (5 bases). Germline V CDR1 and CDR2: LGHDT, YNNKEL (reference sequence). Trimming took off 1 base at V and 0 bases at J, with 8 bases between the two ends. The CDR3 extends over 15 amino acids. CDR3 sequence reads: CASSQGAVSTDTQYF. CDR3 bases: TGTGCCAGCAGCCAAGGAGCGGTTAGCACAGATACGCAGTATTTT.

This clonotype occurred many times. The chain employs TRBV2 and TRBJ1-5; 7 bases line up with TRBD1. The CDR3 runs to 14 residues. V lost 6 bases to trimming and J lost 7 bases; unmatched junction nucleotides: 9. Germline V gene data show CDR1 as SNHLY and CDR2 as FYNNEI. The CDR3 region is CASSLMTGWQPQHF. DNA of the CDR3: TGTGCCAGCAGCCTCATGACAGGGTGGCAGCCCCAGCATTTT.

This clonotype was detected only a few times. The chain carries TRBV28 and TRBJ1-6; D is unresolved. Germline CDR1 MDHEN, CDR2 SYDVKM. V was cut by 7 bases and J by 7 bases, with 17 bases left in between. This CDR3 region has 15 residues. As DNA, the CDR3 is TGTGCCAGCACCGCCTGGCGGGTGAAAAATTCACCCCTCCACTTT. It yields the protein CASTAWRVKNSPLHF.

This clonotype occurred many times. The missing conserved phenylalanine or tryptophan at the end of this CDR3 makes a read error likely. The DNA is left out, because the CDR3 cannot be placed on it with certainty; the CDR3 is given as TCRdb lists it. The chain links TRBV5-6 to TRBJ2-4; the table's D gene call, TRBD1, was not cross checked with the DNA. The germline V gene encodes CDR1 SGHDT and CDR2 YYEEEE. The CDR3 contains 11 residues when both ends are counted. The chain's CDR3 is CASSLGPYSRA.

This clonotype was recorded only once. The chain is built from TRBV12-3 or TRBV12-4 and TRBJ2-3; 7 bases are a match to TRBD1. V shed 4 bases and J 2 bases; nucleotides not matched to a gene: 6. The CDR3 is 15 amino acids. The CDR3 nucleotides are TGTGCCAGCAGTTGGGGGACAGTGAACACAGATACGCAGTATTTT. It translates to CASSWGTVNTDTQYF.

This clonotype has a handful of counts. The chain recombines TRBV3-1 with TRBJ1-2; 11 positions agree with TRBD1. Per the germline V gene, CDR1 is LGHDT and CDR2 is YNNKEL (reference sequence). The V gene end was trimmed by 1 base and the J gene end by 8 bases; junction bases not matched to a gene: 6. The CDR3 consists of 15 residues. CDR3 in DNA: TGTGCCAGCAGCCAAGGGGGGACAGGGGGTGTCGGCTACACCTTC. This codes for CASSQGGTGGVGYTF.

As for this clonotype: A much larger clone lies one base from this, so it may be a read error. The J gene is TRBJ2-5, the V gene TRBV10-2, with TRBD1 as a possible D gene (5 bases). Looked up from germline, CDR1 is WSHSY and CDR2 is SAAADI. The CDR3 runs 14 residues. V dropped 8 bases and J dropped 5 bases, with 18 bases sitting between them. Here the CDR3 reads CASGVGAGPETQYF. The CDR3 DNA sequence: TGCGCCAGCGGTGTCGGAGCAGGGCCGGAGACCCAGTACTTC.

This clonotype was seen a handful of times. The rearrangement joins TRBV6-1 to TRBJ1-5; no clear D gene. Trimming removed 6 bases from V and 2 bases from J, with 14 bases in between. Germline lookup yields CDR1 MNHNS and CDR2 SASEGT. The CDR3 loop spans 15 amino acids. The chain's CDR3 is CASRLQAWGNQPQHF. The DNA for the CDR3 is TGTGCCAGCAGATTACAAGCTTGGGGCAATCAGCCCCAGCATTTT.

As DNA, the CDR3 is TGTGCCAGTAGAGACGGGGGAAGGAATCAGCCCCAGCATTTT. Translating it yields CASRDGGRNQPQHF. This chain links TRBV19 with TRBJ1-5, with a possible D match to TRBD1 (5 bases). The CDR3 extends over 14 amino acids. The germline V gene has CDR1 LNHDA and CDR2 SQIVND (reference sequence). V dropped 6 bases and J dropped 4 bases, with 13 bases sitting between them.

This clonotype showed up many times. The chain joins TRBV29-1 to TRBJ2-2, with 7 positions matching TRBD2. Germline loops: CDR1 SQVTM, CDR2 ANQGSEA. V gave up 5 bases and J gave up 7 bases; unmatched junction bases: 4. CDR3 size: 12 residues. The DNA for the CDR3 is TGCAGCGTTCTCACGGGAGGCGGGGAGCTGTTTTTT. Amino acids: CSVLTGGGELFF.